This T cell receptor (beta chain) comes out of a study of T cell repertoires in cytomegalovirus infection. Study background: CMV epitopes, recently identified HLA-C-restricted and well-studied HLA-B-restricted, were used.

TCRdb re-analysed the reads in MiXCR, keeping a single row per CDR3 protein. This table holds around 770,000 distinct CDR3 sequences, approximately 32% found once. V was trimmed by 6 bases and J by 6 bases, leaving 11 bases between them. Germline CDR1 DFQATT, CDR2 SNEGSKA (reference sequence). The CDR3 runs to 11 residues. A note on this clonotype: Antigen unknown.

The TCR comes from a human donor in good health (CMV status not recorded). Some clones in this sample may be carry-over from other donors' samples. The sample consisted of cultured CD8+ T cells from PBMCs, taken from culture after CMV antigen stimulation. The rearrangement links TRBV20-1 to TRBJ1-2, with D possibly matching TRBD1 (5 bases). The DNA for the CDR3 is TGCAGTGCGCCCCAAGGGGATGGCTACACCTTC. Residues: CSAPQGDGYTF.